This T cell receptor beta chain derives from a study of monozygotic twins with inflammatory bowel disease. Germline-derived CDR1 and CDR2 are KGHSH and LQKENI. The CDR3 runs to 15 residues. TCRdb reprocessed the 5' RACE reads, with one entry per CDR3 protein and no DNA. Across about 300,000 distinct CDR3 sequences, the top ten clones capture 5.6% of the sample. Sequencing was done on a sample of blood. The chain couples TRBV18 to TRBJ1-3. The TCR sequence derives from a human donor with ulcerative colitis or Crohn's disease, or a healthy co-twin of an affected twin (not recorded which). CDR3 sequence: CASSPVTHSGNTIYF.